These 18 T cell receptor beta chains were sequenced from one sample in a study of blood T cells in healthy people across ages (dated by TCRdb to the mid-2010s). To prepare the library, 5' RACE was applied. Sequencing was performed on an Illumina HiSeq 2500. A second roughly 7 to 12 cycle PCR used a sample-barcoded 5' primer and a J-beta primer mix. TCRdb reran the public reads through fastp at Q25 and MiXCR, keeping productive beta chains. Rows matching on CDR3 protein sequence are summarized as one entry with the most common DNA and genes. The sample records roughly 1.5 million distinct CDR3 sequences, roughly 43% of which are singletons. Around 4% of the sample is held by the ten biggest clonotypes. The sequencing input was blood. Receptor source: a woman aged 18-29 years in good health.

The chain uses TRBV11-2 and TRBJ1-6; D ambiguous. Trimming cost V 0 bases and J 0 bases, with 9 bases left between them. The CDR3 is made up of 17 amino acids. Germline assignment: CDR1 SGHAT and CDR2 FQNNGV. The CDR3 DNA sequence: TGTGCCAGCAGCTTAGAGAGAACGAGCTCCTATAATTCACCCCTCCACTTT. Residues: CASSLERTSSYNSPLHF.

The gene calls are TRBV9 and TRBJ2-7; 8 bases are shared with TRBD2. The DNA matches TRBJ2-5 better at its end, which makes the J call doubtful. The CDR3 spans 16 residues. The germline gives CDR1 SGDLS, CDR2 YYNGEE. For the CDR3, the DNA is TGTGCCAGCAATGGCCAGTTCCTACTAGCGGAAGAGACCCAGTACTTC. Amino acids: CASNGQFLLAEETQYF.

The genes are TRBV7-9 and TRBJ2-7; 8 bases map to TRBD2. The germline CDR1 and CDR2 sequences are SEHNR and FQNEAQ (reference sequence). After removal of 1 base from V and 2 bases from J, the junction contained 7 bases not matched to a gene. The CDR3 runs to 16 residues. CDR3 region: CASSLVSGSIPYEQYF. Here the CDR3 DNA reads TGTGCCAGCAGCTTAGTAAGCGGGAGCATACCCTACGAGCAGTACTTC.

The chain carries TRBV3-1 and TRBJ2-3; TRBD1 matches at 7 bases. CDR1 and CDR2 (germline): LGHDT, YNNKEL (reference sequence). The CDR3 is made up of 14 amino acids. The V segment lost 2 bases and the J segment 9 bases; nucleotides outside the gene matches: 8. CDR3 sequence (DNA): TGTGCCAGCAGCCAATTGGGACAGTTGCCGACGCAGTATTTT. Its protein is CASSQLGQLPTQYF.

The chain carries TRBV12-5 and TRBJ1-4; D is ambiguous. The V gene lost 5 bases and the J gene lost 12 bases, with 13 bases spanning the gap. The germline gives CDR1 LGHNT, CDR2 FRNRAP. This CDR3 region has 12 residues. The CDR3 loop reads CASGLGPVQLFF. CDR3 sequence (DNA): TGTGCTAGTGGTCTTGGACCGGTCCAACTGTTTTTT.

This chain links TRBV4-3 with TRBJ1-4; 9 bases line up with TRBD1. The CDR3 consists of 16 residues. With V trimmed by 4 bases and J by 4 bases, 7 bases remained unmatched. Germline assignment: CDR1 LGHNA and CDR2 YSLEER. The CDR3 DNA sequence: TGCGCCAGCAGCCCGGGACAGGGCTATGGTAATGAAAAACTGTTTTTT. Translation: CASSPGQGYGNEKLFF.

V gene TRBV25-1 combines with J gene TRBJ2-3; perhaps D is TRBD1 or TRBD2 (5 bases each). CDR3 size: 16 residues. Between the trimmed V and J ends, which lost 0 bases and 3 bases, there was a span of 13 bases. Germline V gene data show CDR1 as MGHDK and CDR2 as SYGVNS. The CDR3 DNA follows: TGTGCCAGCAGTGAATATATGGGGGTAGTAACAGATACGCAGTATTTT. It is translated as CASSEYMGVVTDTQYF.

The chain recombines TRBV4-1 with TRBJ2-1, with TRBD2 matching over 12 bases. CDR1 is MGHRA, CDR2 YSYEKL, per germline. The CDR3 length is 15 residues. V gave up 4 bases and J gave up 8 bases; unmatched junction bases: 6. The CDR3: CASSLPSGGVDEQFF. The CDR3 DNA sequence: TGCGCCAGCAGCCTCCCTAGCGGGGGGGTTGATGAGCAGTTCTTC.

The chain combines TRBV18 with TRBJ2-1, with 11 bases that match TRBD2. J was trimmed by 8 bases and V by 2 bases; bases with no gene match: 8. The germline V gene encodes CDR1 KGHSH and CDR2 LQKENI. CDR3 length: 16 residues. The CDR3 DNA is TGTGCCAGCTCACCATTCACTAGCGGGAGTCGCGATGAGCAGTTCTTC. Its protein product is CASSPFTSGSRDEQFF.

This clonotype has more than one count but fewer than ten. The genes are TRBV7-3 and TRBJ2-1; D ambiguous. There are 15 residues in the CDR3. Germline lookup yields CDR1 SGHTA and CDR2 FQGTGA. The V and J ends lost 4 bases and 0 bases respectively, with 10 bases between them. The CDR3 here is CASSSTASSYNEQFF. CDR3 sequence (DNA): TGTGCCAGCAGCTCGACGGCGAGCTCCTACAATGAGCAGTTCTTC.

This clonotype was detected a few times. The chain couples TRBV20-1 to TRBJ2-7, with no clear D. The CDR3 spans 18 residues. Trimming pared 0 bases from V and 6 bases from J, leaving 27 bases between. Germline V gene sequence: CDR1 DFQATT, CDR2 SNEGSKA (reference sequence). The CDR3 sequence: CSARDLAYGDFYDVEQYF. Written as DNA, the CDR3 is TGCAGTGCTAGAGATTTGGCGTACGGAGATTTTTACGATGTCGAGCAGTACTTC.

This clonotype was seen more than once but under ten times. The chain uses TRBV7-8 and TRBJ2-7, with 8 bases matching TRBD1. The V and J ends lost 1 base and 2 bases, in that order; junction bases with no gene match: 4. The CDR3 has 15 amino acids. Germline V gives CDR1 SGHVS, CDR2 FQNEAQ. The chain's CDR3 is CASSLDWTGPYEQYF. The CDR3 bases are TGTGCCAGCAGCTTAGATTGGACAGGGCCCTACGAGCAGTACTTC. Based on the CDR3 plus reference TRBV7-8 and TRBJ2-7, the full variable domain is GAGVSQSPRYKVAKRGQDVALRCDPISGHVSLFWYQQALGQGPEFLTYFQNEAQLDKSGLPSDRFFAERPEGSVSTLKIQRTQQEDSAVYLCASSLDWTGPYEQYFGPGTRLTVT.

This chain uses TRBV6-6 with TRBJ2-7; D unclear. CDR1 MNHNY and CDR2 SVGAGI come from the germline V gene (reference sequence). The CDR3 consists of 14 residues. V lost 0 bases, J lost 2 bases, and 8 bases lay in between. CDR3 in DNA: TGTGCCAGCAGTTACTCGAAACCTCCCTACGAGCAGTACTTC. Its translation: CASSYSKPPYEQYF.

The V gene is TRBV7-9, the J gene TRBJ2-1; D gene uncertain. V gave up 5 bases and J gave up 0 bases, with 14 bases separating them. The CDR3 sequence is 16 residues long. The germline CDR1 and CDR2 sequences are SEHNR and FQNEAQ (reference sequence). The CDR3 loop reads CASSRTDDRSYNEQFF. CDR3 nucleotide sequence: TGTGCCAGCAGCCGCACGGACGACCGCTCCTACAATGAGCAGTTCTTC.

The V and J genes are TRBV28 and TRBJ2-7; 7 nucleotides agree with TRBD2. Germline V gene lookup returns CDR1 MDHEN and CDR2 SYDVKM. The CDR3 covers 15 residues. After removal of 2 bases from V and 5 bases from J, the junction contained 9 bases not matched to a gene. The CDR3 protein is CASSLNAGGTNEQYF. In nucleotides, the CDR3 is TGTGCCAGCAGTTTAAACGCCGGGGGGACGAACGAGCAGTACTTC.

This clonotype was detected ten times or more. The CDR3 coding sequence is TGTGCCAGCAGCCAAACAGGGAGCACAGATACGCAGTATTTT. It translates to CASSQTGSTDTQYF. The J gene is TRBJ2-3, the V gene TRBV4-2; tentatively, D is TRBD1 (6 bases). Germline V gene data show CDR1 as LGHNA and CDR2 as YNFKEQ. Trimming pared 2 bases from V and 0 bases from J, leaving 6 bases between. The CDR3 is 14 amino acids.

This clonotype appeared a few times. The rearrangement links TRBV2 to TRBJ1-1, with D possibly TRBD1 on 6 matching bases. The CDR3 is made up of 16 amino acids. The V end was cut by 8 bases, the J end by 7 bases, with 26 bases between. Germline V gene lookup returns CDR1 SNHLY and CDR2 FYNNEI. As DNA, the CDR3 is TGTGCCAGCGGTCGAGGCCCGGGGGCCGTTTCAAGTGAAGCTTTCTTT. Its translation is CASGRGPGAVSSEAFF.

The chain links TRBV7-2 to TRBJ2-7; D gene ambiguous. CDR1 and CDR2 from the germline V gene are SGHTA and FQGNSA. V was pared by 7 bases and J by 2 bases, with 15 bases between. This CDR3 region has 14 residues. Here the CDR3 DNA reads TGTGCCAGCAACCTGGACGGGCGGACCTACGAGCAGTACTTC. It codes for CASNLDGRTYEQYF.